This T cell receptor (beta chain) is drawn from a study of T cells in Graves' hyperthyroidism and ophthalmopathy. Study conclusions and caveats: Using 13 V-J features, a model discriminated ophthalmopathy from stable hyperthyroidism. Researchers found most expanded thyroid clonotypes above 0.001 in blood as well.

The CDR3 is 17 amino acids. Germline V CDR1 and CDR2: SGHTA, FQGNSA. Between the trimmed V and J ends, which lost 6 bases and 6 bases, there was a span of 26 bases. Lactation, pregnancy, other autoimmune disease or uncontrolled infection excluded patients. PBMCs were sourced from roughly 9.3 ml fresh peripheral blood. Authors of the study amplified TCR beta CDR3 regions from RNA transcripts. Using the HTBI primer set, a first-round RT-PCR was run on the TCR CDR3. TCRdb re-called the multiplex PCR reads through MiXCR, storing one row per CDR3 protein. The sample carries a few hundred thousand distinct CDR3 sequences, about 15% recorded once. This clonotype turned up a few times. Its specificity is unknown. A much more abundant neighbour one base away suggests this may be a read error.

The chain links TRBV7-2 to TRBJ1-2; possible D gene TRBD1, 5 bases. The sequencing input was blood. The sequence was obtained from a young woman with Graves' ophthalmopathy. As DNA, the CDR3 is TGTGCCAGCAGTTATATCCACCTAGGGGCTGTGAACCATGGCTACACCTTC. It codes for CASSYIHLGAVNHGYTF.